The TCR beta chain described here comes from a study of a mutant IDH1 vaccine in newly diagnosed glioma. Study-wide context: Radiotherapy alone preceded vaccination by 4-6 weeks; alternatively, vaccination started with temozolomide cycles. Treated patients had a mean age of approximately 40 years and a sex split that was around 62% male and about 38% female.

This CDR3 contains 15 residues. Germline CDR1 is SGHRS and CDR2 is YFSETQ. V was pared by 3 bases and J by 4 bases, with 4 bases of the junction left unmatched. On this clone: No antigen is known for it.

Only in-frame clones appear in the TCRdb table, and some are missing; sequencing was by immunoSEQ multiplex PCR. The sample records around 62,000 clones, around nine tenths being singletons. Time point meaning: week 11, during vaccination. All doses held 300 ug of mutant IDH1 20-mer peptide, with topical imiquimod. The chain recombines TRBV5-1 with TRBJ2-7; 13 positions match TRBD2. The sequences come from PBMCs, collected from a glioma patient whose treatment included an IDH1 peptide vaccine. The receptor was derived from a man aged 35 to 55 with glioma. CDR3 in amino acids: CASSSGLAGAYEQYV. CDR3 DNA: TGCGCCAGCAGCTCAGGACTAGCGGGGGCTTACGAGCAGTACGTC.